This TCR beta chain was identified in a study of identical twins. General observations from the study: The study found that models underestimated out-of-frame TCR alpha sharing in monozygotic twins. Weaker excess twin sharing was seen among beta out-of-frame sequences.

TCRdb ran MiXCR on the 5' RACE reads and lists one entry per CDR3 protein. The table includes about 240,000 distinct CDR3 sequences, more than 9% detected once. The CDR3 spans 17 residues. Trimming took 5 bases from V and 9 from J, leaving 26 bases between them. Germline V CDR1 and CDR2: MDHEN, SYDVKM. This clonotype appeared a few times. The antigen remains undetermined. This chain links TRBV28 with TRBJ1-5; D gene unclear. Sequenced material: memory T cells sorted from blood. This TCR was recovered from a man aged 45 to 65 in good health. In DNA, the CDR3 is TGTGCCAGCAGTGGAGGTTTGGGAGCCGGAGGAAGGCCGCCCCAGCATTTT. Its translation is CASSGGLGAGGRPPQHF.